This T cell receptor (beta chain) comes out of a study of CD8 T cells in Susac syndrome. CD8+ and CD4+ T cells from blood underwent TCR beta sequencing, which was carried out in a high-throughput format. Reverse transcription of about 0.45 to 1 ug RNA was performed with random hexamers. With immunoSEQ multiplex PCR, TCR beta CDR3 was amplified across 54 Vbeta and 13 Jbeta. Via MiXCR, TCRdb re-called the immunoSEQ multiplex PCR reads, giving one row per CDR3 protein. The table shows under 350,000 distinct CDR3 sequences, with about 90% occurring only once. V shed 6 bases and J 2 bases; nucleotides not matched to a gene: 6. The CDR3 contains 14 residues.

This chain links TRBV12-3 or TRBV12-4 with TRBJ2-5, with 7 positions matching TRBD2. The sample taken for sequencing was CD4+ T cells from PBMCs. This TCR was sampled from a human donor with multiple sclerosis. The CDR3 loop is CASRPWEGQETQYF. The CDR3 DNA follows: TGTGCCAGCAGACCCTGGGAGGGACAAGAGACCCAGTACTTC.